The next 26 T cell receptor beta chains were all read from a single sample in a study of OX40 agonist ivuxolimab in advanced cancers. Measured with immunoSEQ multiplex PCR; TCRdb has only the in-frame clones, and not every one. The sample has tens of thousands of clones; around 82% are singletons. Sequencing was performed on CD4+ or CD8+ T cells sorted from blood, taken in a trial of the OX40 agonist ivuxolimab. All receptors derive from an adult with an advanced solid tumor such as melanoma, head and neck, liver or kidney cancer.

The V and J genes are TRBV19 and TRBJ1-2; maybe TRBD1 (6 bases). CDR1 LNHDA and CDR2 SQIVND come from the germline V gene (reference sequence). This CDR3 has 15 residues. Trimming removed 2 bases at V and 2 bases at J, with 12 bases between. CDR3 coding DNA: TGTGCCAGTAGTATATGGGACACCCTAAACTATGGCTACACCTTC. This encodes CASSIWDTLNYGYTF.

In DNA, the CDR3 is TGTGCCAGTAGTATCTCAGGGGGCGCGAGTGAAAAACTGTTTTTT. Amino acid sequence: CASSISGGASEKLFF. The chain has TRBV19 and TRBJ1-4; 8 bases align to TRBD1. V shed 3 bases, J shed 7 bases, and the junction held 7 bases outside the gene matches. From germline, CDR1 is LNHDA and CDR2 SQIVND (reference sequence). The CDR3 spans 15 residues. Supplemented by reference TRBV19 and TRBJ1-4, the full variable domain reads DGGITQSPKYLFRKEGQNVTLSCEQNLNHDAMYWYRQDPGQGLRLIYYSQIVNDFQKGDIAEGYSVSREKKESFPLTVTSAQKNPTAFYLCASSISGGASEKLFFGSGTQLSVL.

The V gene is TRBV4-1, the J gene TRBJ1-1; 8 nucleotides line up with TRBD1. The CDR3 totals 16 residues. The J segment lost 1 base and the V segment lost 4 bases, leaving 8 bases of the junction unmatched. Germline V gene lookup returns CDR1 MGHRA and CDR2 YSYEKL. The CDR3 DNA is TGCGCCAGCAGCCGTCTCCAGGGGGCTAGGAACACTGAAGCTTTCTTT. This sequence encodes CASSRLQGARNTEAFF.

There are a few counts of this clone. The CDR3 nucleotides are TGTGCCAGCAGCTCAGTAGGGGGATACAATGAGCAGTTCTTC. This encodes CASSSVGGYNEQFF. The chain carries TRBV7-3 and TRBJ2-1; tentative D call: TRBD1 (6 bases). CDR1 is SGHTA and CDR2 is FQGTGA in the germline V gene. Trimming took 4 bases from V and 4 from J, leaving 11 bases between them. CDR3 length: 14 amino acids.

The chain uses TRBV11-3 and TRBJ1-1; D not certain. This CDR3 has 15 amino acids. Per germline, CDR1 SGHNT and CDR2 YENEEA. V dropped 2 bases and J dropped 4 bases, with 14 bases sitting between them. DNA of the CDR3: TGTGCCAGCAGCTTAAATGGGCTTTCAGGCACTGAAGCTTTCTTT. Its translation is CASSLNGLSGTEAFF. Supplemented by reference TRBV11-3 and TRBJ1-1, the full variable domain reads EAGVVQSPRYKIIEKKQPVAFWCNPISGHNTLYWYLQNLGQGPELLIRYENEEAVDDSQLPKDRFSAERLKGVDSTLKIQPAELGDSAVYLCASSLNGLSGTEAFFGQGTRLTVV.

CDR3 loop: CASSRTFDLAKNIQYF. In nucleotides, the CDR3 is TGTGCCAGCAGCCGGACCTTCGACCTAGCCAAAAACATTCAGTACTTC. This chain uses TRBV7-2 with TRBJ2-4; no clear D gene. V was cut by 5 bases and J by 0 bases, with 14 bases left in between. Germline V gene lookup returns CDR1 SGHTA and CDR2 FQGNSA. The CDR3 contains 16 residues.

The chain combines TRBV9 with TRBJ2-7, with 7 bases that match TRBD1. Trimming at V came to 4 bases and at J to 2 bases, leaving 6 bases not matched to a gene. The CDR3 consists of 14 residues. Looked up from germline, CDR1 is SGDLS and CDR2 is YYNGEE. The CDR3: CASSPRTGPYEQYF. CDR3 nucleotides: TGTGCCAGCAGCCCGCGGACAGGTCCCTACGAGCAGTACTTC.

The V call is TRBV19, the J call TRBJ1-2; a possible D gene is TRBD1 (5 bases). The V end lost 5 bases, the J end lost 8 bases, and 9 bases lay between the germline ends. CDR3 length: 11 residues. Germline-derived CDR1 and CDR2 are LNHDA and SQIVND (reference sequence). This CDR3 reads CASSQGRGYTF. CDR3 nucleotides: TGTGCCAGTAGTCAGGGTAGAGGCTACACCTTC. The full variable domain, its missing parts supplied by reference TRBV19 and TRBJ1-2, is DGGITQSPKYLFRKEGQNVTLSCEQNLNHDAMYWYRQDPGQGLRLIYYSQIVNDFQKGDIAEGYSVSREKKESFPLTVTSAQKNPTAFYLCASSQGRGYTFGSGTRLTVV.

The CDR3 coding sequence is TGTGCCAGCAGCTTAGATCTGTCCTACGAGCAGTACTTC. Translating gives CASSLDLSYEQYF. This chain connects TRBV11-2 to TRBJ2-7; D gene unclear. Germline CDR1 and CDR2: SGHAT and FQNNGV. The CDR3 has 13 residues. Trimming took 0 bases from V and 1 from J, leaving 4 bases between them. Combining the CDR3 with reference TRBV11-2 and TRBJ2-7 gives the whole variable domain EAGVAQSPRYKIIEKRQSVAFWCNPISGHATLYWYQQILGQGPKLLIQFQNNGVVDDSQLPKDRFSAERLKGVDSTLKIQPAKLEDSAVYLCASSLDLSYEQYFGPGTRLTVT.

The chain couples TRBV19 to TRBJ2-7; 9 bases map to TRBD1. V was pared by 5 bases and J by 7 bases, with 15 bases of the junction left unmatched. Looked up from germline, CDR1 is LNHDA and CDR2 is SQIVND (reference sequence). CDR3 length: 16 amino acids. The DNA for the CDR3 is TGTGCCAGTAGTTCGGGACAGGGAGGTCGGCGAGTTGAGCAGTACTTC. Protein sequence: CASSSGQGGRRVEQYF.

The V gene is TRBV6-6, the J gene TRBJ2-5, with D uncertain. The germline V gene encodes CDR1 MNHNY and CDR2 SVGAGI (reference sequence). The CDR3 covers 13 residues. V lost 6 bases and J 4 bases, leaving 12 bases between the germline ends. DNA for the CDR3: TGTGCCAGCAGCCAACAAATCCCAGAGACCCAGTACTTC. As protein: CASSQQIPETQYF.

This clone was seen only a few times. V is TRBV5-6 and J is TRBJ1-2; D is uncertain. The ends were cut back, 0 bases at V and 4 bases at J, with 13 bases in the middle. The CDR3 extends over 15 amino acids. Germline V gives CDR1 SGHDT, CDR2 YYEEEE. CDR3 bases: TGTGCCAGCAGCTTGGGGGCAGAGCCTATCTATGGCTACACCTTC. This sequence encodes CASSLGAEPIYGYTF.

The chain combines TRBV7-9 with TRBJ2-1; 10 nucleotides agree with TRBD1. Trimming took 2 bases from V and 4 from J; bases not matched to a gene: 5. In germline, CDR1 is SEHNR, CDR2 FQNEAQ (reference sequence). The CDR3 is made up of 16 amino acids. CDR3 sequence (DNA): TGTGCCAGCAGCTTATCCGGGACAGGGGCGTACAATGAGCAGTTCTTC. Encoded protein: CASSLSGTGAYNEQFF.

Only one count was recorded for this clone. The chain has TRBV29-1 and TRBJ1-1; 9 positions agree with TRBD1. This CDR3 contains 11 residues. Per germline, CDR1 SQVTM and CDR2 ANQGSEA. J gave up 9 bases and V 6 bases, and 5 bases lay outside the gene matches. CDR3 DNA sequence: TGCAGCGTAGGGACAGGGATGCAAGCTTTCTTT. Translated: CSVGTGMQAFF.

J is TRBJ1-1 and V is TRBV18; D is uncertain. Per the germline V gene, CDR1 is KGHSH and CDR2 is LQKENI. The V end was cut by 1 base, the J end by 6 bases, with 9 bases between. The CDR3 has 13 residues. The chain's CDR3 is CASSPRSNAEAFF. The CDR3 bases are TGTGCCAGCTCACCACGTTCCAACGCTGAAGCTTTCTTT.

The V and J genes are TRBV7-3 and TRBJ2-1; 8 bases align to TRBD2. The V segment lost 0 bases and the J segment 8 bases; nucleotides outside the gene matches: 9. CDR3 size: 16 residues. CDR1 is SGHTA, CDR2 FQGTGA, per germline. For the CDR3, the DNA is TGTGCCAGCAGCTTAACGACCCTAGCGGGTGGGGATGAGCAGTTCTTC. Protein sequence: CASSLTTLAGGDEQFF.

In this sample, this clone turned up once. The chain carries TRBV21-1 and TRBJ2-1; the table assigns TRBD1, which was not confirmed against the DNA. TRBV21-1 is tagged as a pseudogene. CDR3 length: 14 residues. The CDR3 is CASTGTETYNEQFF. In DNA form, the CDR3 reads TGTGCCAGCACCGGGACAGAGACCTACAATGAGCAGTTCTTC.

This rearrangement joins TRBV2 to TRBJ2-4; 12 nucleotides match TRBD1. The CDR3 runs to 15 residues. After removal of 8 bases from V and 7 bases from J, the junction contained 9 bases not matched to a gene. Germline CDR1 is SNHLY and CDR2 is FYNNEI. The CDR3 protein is CASSGTGGRGNIQYF. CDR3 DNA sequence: TGTGCCAGCTCCGGGACAGGGGGCCGCGGGAACATTCAGTACTTC.

The DNA of the CDR3 is TGTGCCTGGAGGAACAGGGGAAGCTCTGGAAACACCATATATTTT. This codes for CAWRNRGSSGNTIYF. The rearrangement joins TRBV30 to TRBJ1-3, with TRBD1 identical over 7 bases. CDR1 GTSNPN and CDR2 SVGIG come from the germline V gene (reference sequence). V dropped 3 bases and J dropped 0; count of bases not matched to a gene: 5. CDR3 length: 15 amino acids.

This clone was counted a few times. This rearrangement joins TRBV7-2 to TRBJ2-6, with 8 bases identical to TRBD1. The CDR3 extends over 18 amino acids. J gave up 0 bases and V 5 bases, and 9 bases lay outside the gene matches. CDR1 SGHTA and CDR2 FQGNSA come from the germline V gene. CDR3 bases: TGTGCCAGCAGCCCTGGACAGGGATTGAGCTCTGGGGCCAACGTCCTGACTTTC. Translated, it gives CASSPGQGLSSGANVLTF.

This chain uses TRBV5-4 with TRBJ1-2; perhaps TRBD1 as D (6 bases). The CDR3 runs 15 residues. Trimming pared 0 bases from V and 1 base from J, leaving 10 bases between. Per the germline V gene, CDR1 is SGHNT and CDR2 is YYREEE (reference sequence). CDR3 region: CASSLEVGGNYGYTF. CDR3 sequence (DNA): TGTGCCAGCAGCTTGGAGGTAGGGGGTAACTATGGCTACACCTTC.

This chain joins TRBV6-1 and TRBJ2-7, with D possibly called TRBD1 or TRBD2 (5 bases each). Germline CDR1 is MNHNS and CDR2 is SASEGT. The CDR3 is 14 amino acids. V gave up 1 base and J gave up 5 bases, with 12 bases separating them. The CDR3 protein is CASSEGSGGNEQYF. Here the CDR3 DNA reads TGTGCCAGCAGTGAAGGGTCTGGGGGAAACGAGCAGTACTTC.

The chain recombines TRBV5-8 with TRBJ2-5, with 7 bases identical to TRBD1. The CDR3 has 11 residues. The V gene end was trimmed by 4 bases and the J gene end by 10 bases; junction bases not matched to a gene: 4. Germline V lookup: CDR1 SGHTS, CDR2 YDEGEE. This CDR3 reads CASSGDSFQYF. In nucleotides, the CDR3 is TGTGCCAGCAGCGGGGACAGTTTCCAGTACTTC.

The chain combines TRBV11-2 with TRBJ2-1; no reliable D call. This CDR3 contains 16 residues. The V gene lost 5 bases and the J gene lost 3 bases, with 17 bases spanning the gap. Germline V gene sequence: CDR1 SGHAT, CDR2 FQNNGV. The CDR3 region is CASSPAWRTHYNEQFF. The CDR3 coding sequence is TGTGCCAGCAGCCCGGCTTGGCGGACCCACTACAATGAGCAGTTCTTC.

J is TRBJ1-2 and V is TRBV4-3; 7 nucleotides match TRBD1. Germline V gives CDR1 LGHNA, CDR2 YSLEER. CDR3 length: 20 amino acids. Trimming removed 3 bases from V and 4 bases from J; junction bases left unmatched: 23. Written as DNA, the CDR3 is TGCGCCAGCAGCCAGACCTCGGACAGGTCACGATTAGGACTGGGCTATGGCTACACCTTC. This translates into CASSQTSDRSRLGLGYGYTF.

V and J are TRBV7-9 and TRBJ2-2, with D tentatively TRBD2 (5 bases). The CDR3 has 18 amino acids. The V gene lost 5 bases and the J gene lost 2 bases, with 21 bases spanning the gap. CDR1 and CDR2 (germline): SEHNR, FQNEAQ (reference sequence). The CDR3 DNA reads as TGTGCCAGCAGCCCCCGGGAATACGTTAGAGGAAACACCGGGGAGCTGTTTTTT. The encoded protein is CASSPREYVRGNTGELFF. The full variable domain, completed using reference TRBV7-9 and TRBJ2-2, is DTGVSQNPRHKITKRGQNVTFRCDPISEHNRLYWYRQTLGQGPEFLTYFQNEAQLEKSRLLSDRFSAERPKGSFSTLEIQRTEQGDSAMYLCASSPREYVRGNTGELFFGEGSRLTVL.